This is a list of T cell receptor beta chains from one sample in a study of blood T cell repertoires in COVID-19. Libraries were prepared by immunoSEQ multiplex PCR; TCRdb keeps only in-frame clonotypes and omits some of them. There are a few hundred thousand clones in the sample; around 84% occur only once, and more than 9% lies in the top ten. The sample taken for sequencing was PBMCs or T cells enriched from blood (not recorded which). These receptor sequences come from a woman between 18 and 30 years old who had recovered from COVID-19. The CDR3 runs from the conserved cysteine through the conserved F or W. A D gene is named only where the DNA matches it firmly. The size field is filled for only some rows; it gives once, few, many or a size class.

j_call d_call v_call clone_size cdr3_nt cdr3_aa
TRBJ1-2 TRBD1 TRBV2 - TGTGCCAGCAGTCCGATCCGGGACAGGTCCTCACATCCCTTC CASSPIRDRSSHPF
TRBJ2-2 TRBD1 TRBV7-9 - TGTGCCAGCAGCTTACCCATCCGGGACAGGGGGCTCACCGGGGAGCTGTTTTTT CASSLPIRDRGLTGELFF
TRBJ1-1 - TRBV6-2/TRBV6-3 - TGTGCCAGCAGTGGTCTCGGGTTCATGAACACTGAAGCTTTCTTT CASSGLGFMNTEAFF
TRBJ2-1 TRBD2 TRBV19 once TGTGCCAGTAGTATACGGCTAGCGGGAGTTGACAATGAGCAGTTCTTC CASSIRLAGVDNEQFF
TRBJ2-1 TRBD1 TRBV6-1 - TGTGCCAGCAGTGAGGGACAGAGCTACAATGAGCAGTTCTTC CASSEGQSYNEQFF
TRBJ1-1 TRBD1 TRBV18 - TGTGCCAGCTCATATGACAGGGGTCCGTACACTGAAGCTTTCTTT CASSYDRGPYTEAFF
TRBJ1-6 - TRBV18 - TGTGCCAGCTCACTTTCCGTGCCACTACAAAATAATTCACCCCTCCACTTT CASSLSVPLQNNSPLHF
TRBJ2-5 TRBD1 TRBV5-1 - TGCGCCAGCAGCTTGAGGGGACAGCAGTACCAAGAGACCCAGTACTTC CASSLRGQQYQETQYF
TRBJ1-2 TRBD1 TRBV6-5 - TGTGCCAGCAGCCCGGACAGGGTGGGCTATGGCTACACCTTC CASSPDRVGYGYTF
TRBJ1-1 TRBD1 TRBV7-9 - TGTGCCAGCAGCTGGGGGACAGGGACCGTTCGGGGGGACACTGAAGCTTTCTTT CASSWGTGTVRGDTEAFF
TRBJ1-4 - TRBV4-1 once TGCGCCAGCAGCCAAGTCGGGACACTTGGTAATGAAAAACTGTTTTTT CASSQVGTLGNEKLFF
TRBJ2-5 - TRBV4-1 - TGCGCCAGCAGCCGCCCTGGTGCAGGGCAAGAGACCCAGTACTTC CASSRPGAGQETQYF
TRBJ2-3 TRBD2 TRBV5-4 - TGTGCCAGCAGCTTGGCCGGGGCGGGGGGGCCTCAAACAGATACGCAGTATTTT CASSLAGAGGPQTDTQYF
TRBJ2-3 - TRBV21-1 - TGTGCCACCAGGGAGGGGACAGATACGCAGTATTTT CATREGTDTQYF
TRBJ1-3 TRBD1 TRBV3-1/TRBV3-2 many TGTGCCAGCAGCCAAATGGGACAGGGGTCCGGAAACACCATATATTTT CASSQMGQGSGNTIYF
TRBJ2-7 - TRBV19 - TGTGCCAGTAGTATAGCGGGGACCTACGAGCAGTACTTC CASSIAGTYEQYF
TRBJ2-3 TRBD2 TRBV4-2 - TGTGCCAGCAGCCAAGCGGGGGGGCGCACAGATACGCAGTATTTT CASSQAGGRTDTQYF
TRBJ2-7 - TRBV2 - TGTGCCAGCAGGGCCAACGAGCAGTACTTC CASRANEQYF
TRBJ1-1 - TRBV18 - TGTGCCAGCTCACCACAGACTTCATACACTGAAGCTTTCTTT CASSPQTSYTEAFF
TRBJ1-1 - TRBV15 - TGTGCCACCAGCAGGGGTGAGGGTGCGATTAGCACTGAAGCTTTCTTT CATSRGEGAISTEAFF
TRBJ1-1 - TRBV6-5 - TGTGCCAGCAGTTACTCGATAGGTACAGGACATGCGGCTTTCTTT CASSYSIGTGHAAFF
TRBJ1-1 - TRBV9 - TGTGCCAGCAGCGTCGACAGCCACTCCGAAGCTTTCTTT CASSVDSHSEAFF
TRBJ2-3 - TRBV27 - TGTGCCAGCAGTTTCGGGGGAGATACGCAGTATTTT CASSFGGDTQYF
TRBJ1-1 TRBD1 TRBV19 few TGTGCCAGTAGTGCGGACAGGTTTTCTGAAGCTTTCTTT CASSADRFSEAFF
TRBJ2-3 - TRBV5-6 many TGTGCCAGCAGTCCATCCGGGACACTACACACAGATACGCAGTATTTT CASSPSGTLHTDTQYF
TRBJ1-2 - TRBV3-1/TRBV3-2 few TGTGCCAGCAGCCAAGGGTACAGGGACTATGGCTACACCTTC CASSQGYRDYGYTF
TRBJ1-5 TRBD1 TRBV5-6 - TGTGCCAGCAGCTTATTAGGACAGGGGGGCAGTCAGCCCCAGCATTTT CASSLLGQGGSQPQHF
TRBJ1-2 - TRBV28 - TGTGCCAGCAGTTTACCCGACGGGGGGCATGGCTACACCTTC CASSLPDGGHGYTF
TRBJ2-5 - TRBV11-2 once TGTGCCAGCAGCTCCACAGTACAAGAGACCCAGTACTTC CASSSTVQETQYF
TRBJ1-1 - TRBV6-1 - TGTGCCAGCAGTGAAGCTGGGCTGAACACTGAAGCTTTCTTT CASSEAGLNTEAFF
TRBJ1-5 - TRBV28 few TGTGCCAGCAGTCCCCCTGCAGGCAATGGGCAGCCCCAGCATTTT CASSPPAGNGQPQHF
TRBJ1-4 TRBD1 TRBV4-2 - TGTGCCAGCAGGGACAGGGGTAATGAAAAACTGTTTTTT CASRDRGNEKLFF
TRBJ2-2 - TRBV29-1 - TGCAGCGTTGAAAGACAGTACACCGGGGAGCTGTTTTTT CSVERQYTGELFF
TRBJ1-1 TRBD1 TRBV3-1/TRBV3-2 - TGTGCCAGCACCCTAAGGGACAGGAACACTGAAGCTTTCTTT CASTLRDRNTEAFF
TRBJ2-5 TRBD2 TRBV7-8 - TGTGCCAGCATCCCCCCAGCGGCGGGAGGGCAAGAGACCCAGTACTTC CASIPPAAGGQETQYF
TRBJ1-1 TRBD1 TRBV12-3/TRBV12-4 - TGTGCCAGCAGCCGACAGGGTTACACTGAAGCTTTCTTT CASSRQGYTEAFF
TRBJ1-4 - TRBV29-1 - TGCAGCGTTGATTCGGGTACAGGTTCTGAAAAACTGTTTTTT CSVDSGTGSEKLFF
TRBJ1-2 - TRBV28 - TGTGCCAGCAGGACGGGGGAGGGCTATGGCTACACCTTC CASRTGEGYGYTF
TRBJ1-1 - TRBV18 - TGTGCCAGCTCAGAGCTCCGGGACACTGAAGCTTTCTTT CASSELRDTEAFF
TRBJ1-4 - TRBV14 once TGTGCCAGCAGCCAAGATTGGGGCAACCATGAAAAACTGTTTTTT CASSQDWGNHEKLFF
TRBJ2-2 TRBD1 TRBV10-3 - TGTGCCATCAGCGGACAGGGGGGAGAAGCCGGGGAGCTGTTTTTT CAISGQGGEAGELFF
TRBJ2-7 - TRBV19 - TGTGCCAGCAGGGGTTTTGGATCCTACGAGCAGTACTTC CASRGFGSYEQYF
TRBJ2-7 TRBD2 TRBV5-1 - TGCGCCAGCGGGCCTAGCGGGTCCTCCTACGAGCAGTACTTC CASGPSGSSYEQYF
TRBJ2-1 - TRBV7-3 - TGTGCCAGCAGCTTAACGAGTCGGGGGTCCTACAATGAGCAGTTCTTC CASSLTSRGSYNEQFF
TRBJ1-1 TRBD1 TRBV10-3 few TGTGCCATCAGTGAAGGGACAGGGAGGGGCACTGAAGCTTTCTTT CAISEGTGRGTEAFF
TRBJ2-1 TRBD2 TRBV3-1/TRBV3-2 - TGTGCCAGCAGCCAAGATTTCCCGGGACTAGCGGGGGGCCAGCAGCAGTTCTTC CASSQDFPGLAGGQQQFF
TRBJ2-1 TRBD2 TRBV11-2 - TGTGCCAGCAGCTCGTCGTTCTCGGGGGGAAACTACAATGAGCAGTTCTTC CASSSSFSGGNYNEQFF
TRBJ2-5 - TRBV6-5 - TGTGCCAGCAGACGACCAGGGGCGCGTCAAGAGACCCAGTACTTC CASRRPGARQETQYF
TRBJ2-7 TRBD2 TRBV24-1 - TGTGCCACCAGTGACTTTAGCGGGAGCGGGTATGAGCAGTACTTC CATSDFSGSGYEQYF
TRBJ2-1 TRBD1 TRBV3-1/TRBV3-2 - TGTGCCAGCAGCCGGATGGGGGACAGGGTCTTGAATGAGCAGTTCTTC CASSRMGDRVLNEQFF
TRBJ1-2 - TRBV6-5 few TGTGCCAGCAGTTACACCAGGGAAATGCCTGGCTACACCTTC CASSYTREMPGYTF
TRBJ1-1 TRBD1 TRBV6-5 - TGTGCCAGCACCGGGACAGCGAACACTGAAGCTTTCTTT CASTGTANTEAFF